At least ten counts were recorded for the clone carrying this T cell receptor beta chain. The V segment lost 5 bases and the J segment 8 bases; nucleotides outside the gene matches: 11. From germline, CDR1 is MRHNA and CDR2 SNTAGT. The CDR3 spans 15 residues. The data belong to a study of T cells after yellow fever vaccination. About the study: Fractions with few cells were prepared using SMART-Seq v4 Ultra Low Input.

The 5'RACE template-switching step produced TCR cDNA and added a universal primer site and UMIs. TCRdb reprocessed the 5' RACE reads with MiXCR, giving one entry per CDR3 protein. The table lists a few hundred thousand distinct CDR3 sequences, about 17% of them singletons, with 15% to 20% in the top ten. Sequenced here: PBMCs, sampled around 5 days after the first yellow fever vaccination. This sequence was found in a man between 18 and 29 years old who received the YFV17D yellow fever vaccine. V is TRBV6-4 and J is TRBJ2-1, with TRBD1 matching 8 bases. The DNA of the CDR3 is TGTGCCAGCAGTCGCTCGGGACAGGCAAACGATGAGCAGTTCTTC. Protein sequence: CASSRSGQANDEQFF.